The next 27 T cell receptor beta chains were all read from a single sample in a study of technical replicates of blood from a few donors. Clones were read by immunoSEQ multiplex PCR, and TCRdb kept only the in-frame ones, dropping some. The table lists over 70,000 clones, 90% to 97% of them singletons. The sequenced sample was T cells isolated from PBMCs. The receptors come from a human donor in good health.

The gene calls are TRBV30 and TRBJ1-2; 7 bases are shared with TRBD1. V was pared by 4 bases and J by 6 bases, with 8 bases of the junction left unmatched. Germline V lookup: CDR1 GTSNPN, CDR2 SVGIG (reference sequence). The CDR3 sequence is 13 residues long. The CDR3 DNA reads TGTGCCTGGAATAAGGGGGCGTTCGATGGCTACACCTTC. This sequence encodes CAWNKGAFDGYTF.

V usage is TRBV9 and J usage is TRBJ2-2, with D perhaps matching TRBD2 (6 bases). Germline V gene lookup returns CDR1 SGDLS and CDR2 YYNGEE. The length of the CDR3 is 16 residues. Trimming stripped 5 bases from V and 6 bases from J, with 20 bases between. DNA of the CDR3: TGTGCCAGCAGTACCCCTAGCGCCCTCAGGCCCGGGGAGCTGTTTTTT. As protein: CASSTPSALRPGELFF. The full variable domain, with the rest looked up from reference TRBV9 and TRBJ2-2, is DSGVTQTPKHLITATGQRVTLRCSPRSGDLSVYWYQQSLDQGLQFLIQYYNGEERAKGNILERFSAQQFPDLHSELNLSSLELGDSALYFCASSTPSALRPGELFFGEGSRLTVL.

The J gene is TRBJ2-5, the V gene TRBV19; possible D gene TRBD1, 7 bases. This CDR3 is built from 16 residues. Germline CDR1 and CDR2: LNHDA and SQIVND (reference sequence). V dropped 5 bases and J dropped 1 base, with 17 bases sitting between them. Here the CDR3 reads CASSWGDREGQETQYF. The CDR3 nucleotides read TGTGCCAGTAGTTGGGGGGACAGAGAAGGCCAAGAGACCCAGTACTTC.

This sequence joins TRBV30 and TRBJ1-1, with unresolved D. The V end lost 4 bases, the J end lost 5 bases, and 11 bases lay between the germline ends. Germline V gene sequence: CDR1 GTSNPN, CDR2 SVGIG (reference sequence). The CDR3 consists of 12 residues. The CDR3 here is CAWKPGGTEAFF. In DNA form, the CDR3 reads TGTGCCTGGAAACCGGGTGGAACTGAAGCTTTCTTT. The complete variable domain, with remaining parts taken from reference TRBV30 and TRBJ1-1, reads SQTIHQWPATLVQPVGSPLSLECTVEGTSNPNLYWYRQAAGRGLQLLFYSVGIGQISSEVPQNLSASRPQDRQFILSSKKLLLSDSGFYLCAWKPGGTEAFFGQGTRLTVV.

This rearrangement joins TRBV11-2 to TRBJ1-1, with D possibly matching TRBD1 (5 bases). The CDR3 runs to 15 residues. Germline CDR1 SGHAT, CDR2 FQNNGV. Trimming cost V 4 bases and J 4 bases, with 16 bases left between them. The CDR3 DNA is TGTGCCAGCAGCTGGCTTCCGGGGGGGAGCACTGAAGCTTTCTTT. It is translated as CASSWLPGGSTEAFF.

This clone has only one observation. This rearrangement joins TRBV10-1 to TRBJ1-2; 7 bases align to TRBD1. This CDR3 contains 15 residues. Germline V gene lookup returns CDR1 WNHNN and CDR2 SYGVQD (reference sequence). V lost 6 bases and J lost 4; bases outside the gene matches: 11. CDR3 sequence reads: CASSAQAGTAYGYTF. As DNA, the CDR3 is TGCGCCAGCAGCGCTCAAGCCGGGACAGCCTATGGCTACACCTTC.

The genes are TRBV28 and TRBJ2-7; TRBD1 matches at 7 bases. Germline-derived CDR1 and CDR2 are MDHEN and SYDVKM. The length of the CDR3 is 13 residues. The V segment lost 7 bases and the J segment 7 bases; nucleotides outside the gene matches: 10. CDR3 residues: CASTYRGGYEQYF. The CDR3 DNA follows: TGTGCCAGCACTTACAGGGGCGGTTATGAGCAGTACTTC.

V usage is TRBV7-2 and J usage is TRBJ1-1; no clear D. The CDR3 is made up of 15 amino acids. V was cut by 1 base and J by 0 bases, with 9 bases left in between. Germline loops: CDR1 SGHTA, CDR2 FQGNSA. The DNA for the CDR3 is TGTGCCAGCAGCTTAGGCCCGGGGTTGAACACTGAAGCTTTCTTT. Amino acid sequence: CASSLGPGLNTEAFF.

The chain has TRBV7-2 and TRBJ1-3; 7 bases are a match to TRBD1. The V gene's germline CDR1 is SGHTA and CDR2 FQGNSA. This CDR3 has 16 residues. The V segment lost 5 bases and the J segment 2 bases; nucleotides outside the gene matches: 9. The CDR3 region is CASSQGIDRAGNTIYF. CDR3 bases: TGTGCCAGCAGCCAAGGAATCGACAGGGCTGGAAACACCATATATTTT.

The rearrangement uses TRBV6-6 and TRBJ2-5, with D maybe TRBD1 (5 bases). CDR3 size: 16 residues. With 2 bases removed from V and 2 bases from J, the gap between germline ends came to 15 bases. Looked up from germline, CDR1 is MNHNY and CDR2 is SVGAGI (reference sequence). CDR3 nucleotide sequence: TGTGCCAGCAGTTACGCAGGGTTGGGGTCACAAGAGACCCAGTACTTC. It is translated as CASSYAGLGSQETQYF.

The chain carries TRBV14 and TRBJ2-7, with D possibly TRBD1 on 6 matching bases. V was trimmed by 2 bases and J by 2 bases, leaving 10 bases between them. Looked up from germline, CDR1 is SGHDN and CDR2 is FVKESK. The CDR3 is made up of 14 amino acids. The CDR3 sequence: CASSQIGGTYEQYF. The DNA of the CDR3 is TGTGCCAGCAGCCAAATTGGGGGCACCTACGAGCAGTACTTC.

The chain joins TRBV7-8 to TRBJ2-2; possible D gene TRBD2, 5 bases. Germline lookup yields CDR1 SGHVS and CDR2 FQNEAQ. Trimming stripped 2 bases from V and 1 base from J, with 23 bases between. This CDR3 is built from 20 residues. CDR3 loop: CASSLRDYTILSLNTGELFF. The CDR3 DNA reads TGTGCCAGCAGCTTACGCGACTATACTATATTGTCCTTGAACACCGGGGAGCTGTTTTTT. The whole variable domain, remainder taken from reference TRBV7-8 and TRBJ2-2, is GAGVSQSPRYKVAKRGQDVALRCDPISGHVSLFWYQQALGQGPEFLTYFQNEAQLDKSGLPSDRFFAERPEGSVSTLKIQRTQQEDSAVYLCASSLRDYTILSLNTGELFFGEGSRLTVL.

The CDR3 reads CSTGVTQPQHF. The CDR3 region has the DNA TGCAGCACAGGGGTTACTCAGCCCCAGCATTTT. This sequence joins TRBV20-1 and TRBJ1-5; TRBD1 matches at 7 bases. This CDR3 spans 11 amino acids. From germline, CDR1 is DFQATT and CDR2 SNEGSKA (reference sequence).

This chain joins TRBV11-2 and TRBJ1-5, with 10 bases identical to TRBD1. The CDR3 runs to 13 residues. Germline-derived CDR1 and CDR2 are SGHAT and FQNNGV. The V segment lost 6 bases and the J segment 4 bases; nucleotides outside the gene matches: 0. CDR3 DNA sequence: TGTGCCAGCAGGGGACAGGGGAATCAGCCCCAGCATTTT. It encodes CASRGQGNQPQHF. Together with reference TRBV11-2 and TRBJ1-5, the CDR3 gives the full variable domain: EAGVAQSPRYKIIEKRQSVAFWCNPISGHATLYWYQQILGQGPKLLIQFQNNGVVDDSQLPKDRFSAERLKGVDSTLKIQPAKLEDSAVYLCASRGQGNQPQHFGDGTRLSIL.

The chain carries TRBV15 and TRBJ1-5; no reliable D call. From germline, CDR1 is LNHNV and CDR2 YYDKDF (reference sequence). CDR3 size: 17 residues. V lost 0 bases and J lost 2, with 14 bases in between. DNA for the CDR3: TGTGCCACCAGCAGAGAAATTTTGATCGGGGGCAATCAGCCCCAGCATTTT. It translates to CATSREILIGGNQPQHF.

The chain links TRBV6-6 to TRBJ1-4, with D unresolved. In germline, CDR1 is MNHNY, CDR2 SVGAGI (reference sequence). V lost 2 bases, J lost 8 bases, and 15 bases lay in between. This CDR3 contains 15 residues. CDR3 bases: TGTGCCAGCAGTTACAGTGGCGGGGTAGGGGAAAAACTGTTTTTT. Protein product: CASSYSGGVGEKLFF.

This rearrangement joins TRBV27 to TRBJ2-1; D ambiguous. V was shortened by 7 bases and J by 2 bases, with 12 bases between the two germline ends. CDR3 length: 14 residues. Germline V lookup: CDR1 MNHEY, CDR2 SMNVEV (reference sequence). CDR3 DNA sequence: TGTGCCAGCAAAAGCCAGGTAACCTACAATGAGCAGTTCTTC. Translated: CASKSQVTYNEQFF.

The genes are TRBV6-5 and TRBJ2-5, with a possible D match to TRBD1 (6 bases). Trimming stripped 0 bases from V and 2 bases from J, with 10 bases between. Germline assignment: CDR1 MNHEY and CDR2 SVGAGI. There are 15 residues in the CDR3. CDR3 sequence (DNA): TGTGCCAGCAGTTACTCCACAGGGTTACAAGAGACCCAGTACTTC. Its protein product is CASSYSTGLQETQYF.

This chain links TRBV6-4 with TRBJ2-7, with 11 bases lining up with TRBD2. The germline V gene has CDR1 MRHNA and CDR2 SNTAGT. Trimming took 4 bases from V and 2 from J; bases not matched to a gene: 4. The CDR3 has 15 amino acids. CDR3 sequence reads: CASSAELAGAYEQYF. The CDR3, as DNA: TGTGCCAGCAGTGCCGAACTAGCGGGAGCCTACGAGCAGTACTTC.

The CDR3 spells CSVARGSRAGELFF. CDR3 in DNA: TGCAGCGTTGCTCGGGGGAGCCGAGCCGGGGAGCTGTTTTTT. The chain carries TRBV29-1 and TRBJ2-2; D is perhaps TRBD2 (6 bases). Germline-derived CDR1 and CDR2 are SQVTM and ANQGSEA. The CDR3 is 14 residues long. V dropped 4 bases and J dropped 6 bases, with 15 bases sitting between them.

The V call is TRBV7-2, the J call TRBJ1-2, with 8 bases that match TRBD1. The CDR3 sequence is 15 residues long. V shed 5 bases, J shed 6 bases, and the junction held 11 bases outside the gene matches. CDR1 is SGHTA, CDR2 FQGNSA, per germline. The chain's CDR3 is CASSPVATGANGYTF. In DNA, the CDR3 is TGTGCCAGCAGCCCCGTAGCGACAGGGGCAAATGGCTACACCTTC.

This clone was recorded only once. The rearrangement uses TRBV4-2 and TRBJ2-7; D is unclear. The CDR3 is made up of 15 amino acids. Deletions cut 0 bases from V and 5 bases from J, with 14 bases between. From germline, CDR1 is LGHNA and CDR2 YNFKEQ. The CDR3 nucleotides read TGTGCCAGCAGCCAAGATATAGGCAGCGCCAACGAGCAGTACTTC. Translation gives CASSQDIGSANEQYF.

The chain employs TRBV5-6 and TRBJ1-2; 7 bases agree with TRBD1. From germline, CDR1 is SGHDT and CDR2 YYEEEE. The V segment lost 4 bases and the J segment 4 bases; nucleotides outside the gene matches: 7. The CDR3 covers 14 residues. The CDR3 here is CASSPGDRAYGYTF. The CDR3 bases are TGTGCCAGCAGCCCCGGAGACAGGGCCTATGGCTACACCTTC.

This clone was recorded once. V and J are TRBV13 and TRBJ2-5; 9 bases agree with TRBD2. The CDR3 has 14 amino acids. V was clipped by 8 bases and J by 5 bases; unmatched bases: 9. Germline V CDR1 and CDR2: PRHDT, FYEKMQ (reference sequence). This chain's CDR3 is CASRIAGARETQYF. CDR3 nucleotides: TGTGCCAGCCGGATAGCGGGAGCTCGGGAGACCCAGTACTTC.

V and J are TRBV6-6 and TRBJ2-7, with 12 positions matching TRBD2. The germline V gene encodes CDR1 MNHNY and CDR2 SVGAGI (reference sequence). With 4 bases clipped from V and 6 bases from J, the junction kept 7 bases outside the gene matches. CDR3 length: 15 amino acids. The CDR3 here is CASSWPGLAGTEQYF. The CDR3 DNA sequence: TGTGCCAGCAGTTGGCCCGGACTAGCGGGGACCGAGCAGTACTTC.

The rearrangement links TRBV28 to TRBJ1-4, with D maybe TRBD1 (6 bases). Deletions cut 11 bases from V and 8 bases from J, with 15 bases between. Germline V gene sequence: CDR1 MDHEN, CDR2 SYDVKM. This CDR3 has 12 residues. CDR3 in amino acids: CAWGRVNEKLFF. The CDR3 DNA is TGTGCCTGGGGGCGAGTAAACGAAAAACTGTTTTTT. The full variable domain, completed using reference TRBV28 and TRBJ1-4, is DVKVTQSSRYLVKRTGEKVFLECVQDMDHENMFWYRQDPGLGLRLIYFSYDVKMKEKGDIPEGYSVSREKKERFSLILESASTNQTSMYLCAWGRVNEKLFFGSGTQLSVL.

The V and J genes are TRBV18 and TRBJ1-2; 9 bases line up with TRBD1. The germline CDR1 and CDR2 sequences are KGHSH and LQKENI. This CDR3 has 14 amino acids. V was pared by 3 bases and J by 4 bases, with 3 bases of the junction left unmatched. CDR3 loop: CASSPTGGSYGYTF. In DNA, the CDR3 is TGTGCCAGCTCACCGACAGGGGGGAGCTATGGCTACACCTTC.